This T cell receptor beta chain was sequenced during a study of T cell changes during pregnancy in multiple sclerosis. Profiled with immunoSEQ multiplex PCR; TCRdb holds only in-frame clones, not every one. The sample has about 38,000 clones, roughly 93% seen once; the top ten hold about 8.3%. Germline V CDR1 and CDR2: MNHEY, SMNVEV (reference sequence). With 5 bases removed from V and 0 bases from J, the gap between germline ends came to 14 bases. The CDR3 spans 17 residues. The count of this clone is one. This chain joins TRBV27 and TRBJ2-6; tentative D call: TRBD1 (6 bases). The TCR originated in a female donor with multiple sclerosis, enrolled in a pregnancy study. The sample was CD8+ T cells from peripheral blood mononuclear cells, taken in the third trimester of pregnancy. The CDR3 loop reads CASSPLDSDSGANVLTF. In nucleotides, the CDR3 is TGTGCCAGCAGTCCACTGGACAGCGACTCTGGGGCCAACGTCCTGACTTTC.